This TCR beta chain is drawn from a study of shared clonotypes between healthy human individuals. CDR1 SGHKS and CDR2 YYEKEE come from the germline V gene (reference sequence). V lost 0 bases, J lost 0 bases, and 12 bases lay in between. The CDR3 length is 16 residues. In this sample, this clone turned up once. Method: immunoSEQ multiplex PCR; TCRdb's copy keeps in-frame clones and lacks some. The data show 2 million to 2.5 million clones, approximately 95% seen once. The specimen was naive CD4+ T cells from PBMCs. Subset specified: CD45RA+ positively selected. The receptor's source is a man aged 18 to 30 in good health. Some clones in this sample may be carry-over from other donors' samples. J is TRBJ1-1 and V is TRBV5-5; D remains unclear. The CDR3, as DNA: TGTGCCAGCAGCTTGGAGGCCCCGGGAGTGAACACTGAAGCTTTCTTT. Protein sequence: CASSLEAPGVNTEAFF.